This TCR beta chain originates from a study of long-term antiretroviral therapy in people with HIV. Roughly 0.95-11 million cryopreserved PBMC were held in samples before DNA extraction. Survey-level immunoSEQ v3.0 assays were run. About 35,000-50,000 T-cell genomes per sample were the sequencing target. Some clones are missing from TCRdb's copy, which holds only in-frame ones; the method was immunoSEQ multiplex PCR. The table includes roughly 11,000 clones, roughly 90% detected once. The CDR3 spans 16 residues. CDR1 and CDR2 (germline): SEHNR, FQNEAQ (reference sequence). V was shortened by 1 base and J by 8 bases, with 20 bases between the two germline ends.

The origin of this receptor is a woman aged 40 to 50 with HIV. The specimen comprised unsorted PBMCs, sampled 0.2 years before starting antiretroviral therapy. This chain uses TRBV7-9 with TRBJ1-2; maybe TRBD1 (6 bases). CDR3 DNA sequence: TGTGCCAGCAGCTTAGACGGGGCGGGGGCCCTTTTGGGCTACACCTTC. It yields the protein CASSLDGAGALLGYTF.